This T cell receptor (beta chain) stems from a study of T-cell memory formation after mild COVID-19. Study context: TCR clusters showed largely donor specificity.

5'RACE with constant-segment primers built TCRalpha and TCRbeta cDNA libraries with UMIs. In TCRdb, the 5' RACE reads were re-called with MiXCR into one record per CDR3 protein. The sample has roughly 550,000 distinct CDR3 sequences; roughly 22% are singletons. The CDR3 contains 16 residues. Looked up from germline, CDR1 is SNHLY and CDR2 is FYNNEI. V lost 6 bases to trimming and J lost 2 bases; unmatched junction nucleotides: 4. General study points: Memory cells collected pre-infection included some clones that later responded, suggesting cross-reactive memory joined. The study found balanced CD4/CD8 in clones contracting day 15 to 85 and a CD4+ lean in later expanders.

This clonotype was counted ten times or more. Antigen specificity is unknown. The TCR originated in an adult woman who had mild COVID-19 (a few samples of this study predate the infection). Cell type and time point are not known. Sequencing used PBMCs or a T cell subset sorted from them (not recorded which). The genes are TRBV2 and TRBJ2-3; 14 nucleotides align to TRBD2. DNA of the CDR3: TGTGCCAGCAGCTTGGGACTAGCGGGAGTCACAGATACGCAGTATTTT. Its translation: CASSLGLAGVTDTQYF.